Presented here are 4 T cell receptor beta chains from one specimen sequenced in a study of post-analysis software for immune sequencing data. The antigens these receptors bind are not known. Broader study findings: When patients were compared with controls, about five TRBV segments were more frequent, TRBV5-6, TRBV5-1 and TRBV20-1 among them.

Carried by the TCR beta cDNA libraries were unique molecular identifiers. TCRdb re-derived calls from the PCR reads in MiXCR, one entry per CDR3 protein. The data hold about 770,000 distinct CDR3 sequences, with about 43% observed a single time. Sequencing was performed on blood. Source of these receptors: a girl aged 5 to 17 with multiple sclerosis.

Only a few counts were recorded for this clonotype. This sequence joins TRBV6-1 and TRBJ2-5, with D unresolved. The CDR3 totals 15 residues. CDR1 and CDR2 (germline): MNHNS, SASEGT. Trimming removed 1 base from V and 5 bases from J, with 14 bases in between. This CDR3 is CASSEGQGNAETQYF. Here the CDR3 DNA reads TGTGCCAGCAGTGAAGGACAAGGGAACGCCGAGACCCAGTACTTC.

The chain is built from TRBV24-1 and TRBJ2-3; 13 bases align to TRBD2. This CDR3 is built from 15 residues. From germline, CDR1 is KGHDR and CDR2 SFDVKD. V lost 4 bases to trimming and J lost 10 bases; unmatched junction nucleotides: 7. Here the CDR3 DNA reads TGTGCCACCAGTGACTCTGGGACTAGCGGGGCTGCGCAGTATTTT. Protein: CATSDSGTSGAAQYF.

A word on this clonotype: One end of the junction does not line up with germline, which may come from a read error. The chain links TRBV12-3 or TRBV12-4 to TRBJ1-4; D remains unclear. This CDR3 has 14 residues. The CDR3 DNA sequence: TGTGCCGGCAGTTTTGGGCACAGTAATGAAAAACTGTTTTTT. This gives the protein CAGSFGHSNEKLFF.

This clonotype was counted once. V is TRBV6-2 or TRBV6-3 and J is TRBJ2-3; TRBD1 agrees at 10 bases. This CDR3 comprises 15 residues. The trim removed 6 bases at V and 4 bases at J, leaving 7 bases unmatched. The germline CDR1 and CDR2 sequences are MNHEY and SVGEGT. The CDR3 loop reads CASSSGTGDSDTQYF. For the CDR3, the DNA is TGTGCCAGCAGCTCCGGGACAGGGGACTCAGATACGCAGTATTTT.